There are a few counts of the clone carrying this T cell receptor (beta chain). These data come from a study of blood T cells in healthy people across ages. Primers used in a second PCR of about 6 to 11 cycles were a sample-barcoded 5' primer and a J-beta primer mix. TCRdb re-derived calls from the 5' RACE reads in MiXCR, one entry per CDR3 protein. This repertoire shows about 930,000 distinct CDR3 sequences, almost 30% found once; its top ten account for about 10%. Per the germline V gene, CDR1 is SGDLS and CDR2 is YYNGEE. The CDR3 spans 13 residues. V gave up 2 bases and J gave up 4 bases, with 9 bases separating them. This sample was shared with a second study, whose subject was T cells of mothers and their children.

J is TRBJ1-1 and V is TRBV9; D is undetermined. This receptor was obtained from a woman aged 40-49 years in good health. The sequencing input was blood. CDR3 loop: CASSVSASTEAFF. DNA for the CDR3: TGTGCCAGCAGCGTGAGTGCGAGCACTGAAGCTTTCTTT.